A selection of T cell receptor beta chains follows, all from one sample in a study of blood T cell repertoires in COVID-19. The repertoire was sequenced with immunoSEQ multiplex PCR; TCRdb's copy has only in-frame clones and lacks some. The sample contains approximately 92,000 clones, around 81% of which appear only once. What was sequenced was peripheral blood. Source of these receptors: a man aged 45 to 65 with acute or convalescent COVID-19. Both conserved end residues are part of each CDR3. D genes are given only for firm matches. Clone size appears in some rows only: once, few, many, or a class for an expanded clone.

j_call d_call clone_size v_call cdr3_nt cdr3_aa
TRBJ2-1 TRBD2 NA TRBV6-4 TGTGCCAGCAGTCTGAGCGGGGGCATTTCCTACAATGAGCAGTTCTTC CASSLSGGISYNEQFF
TRBJ1-6 TRBD1 NA TRBV4-1 TGCGCCAGCAGCTTTCCGGACAGGGGAAATTCACCCCTCCACTTT CASSFPDRGNSPLHF
TRBJ1-6 TRBD1 few TRBV5-8 TGTGCCAGCAGCACGGGGCGACCAGACAGGGGTCGATCACCCCTCCACTTT CASSTGRPDRGRSPLHF
TRBJ2-4 TRBD1 NA TRBV5-1 TGCGCCAGCAGCTTGGCCCCGACAGGGTCCAAAAACATTCAGTACTTC CASSLAPTGSKNIQYF
TRBJ1-1 NA once TRBV4-1 TGCGCCAGCAGCCAACAAGAAACAGGGATTGGCACTGAAGCTTTCTTT CASSQQETGIGTEAFF
TRBJ1-6 TRBD1 NA TRBV2 TGTGCCAGTACGGGACAGGGAGGTTCACCCCTCCACTTT CASTGQGGSPLHF
TRBJ2-7 NA NA TRBV11-2 TGTGCCAGCAGCTTTGGGGGGGCGGGCGAGCAGTACTTC CASSFGGAGEQYF
TRBJ1-5 TRBD1 once TRBV2 TGTGCCAGCAGGCGTCGGACAGGGGGCGGCAATCAGCCCCAGCATTTT CASRRRTGGGNQPQHF
TRBJ1-4 NA few TRBV11-3 TGTGCCAGCAGCTACCCGCCTAGCCCAACTAATGAAAAACTGTTTTTT CASSYPPSPTNEKLFF
TRBJ2-6 NA once TRBV25-1 TGTGCCAGCAGTGAAGTTAGAGACTCTGGGGCCAACGTCCTGACTTTC CASSEVRDSGANVLTF
TRBJ2-7 NA NA TRBV10-3 TGTGCCATCAGTGAGACGGGGTCCTACGAGCAGTACTTC CAISETGSYEQYF
TRBJ2-3 NA NA TRBV28 TGTGCCAGCAGTTTAGTACAGCCAGATACGCAGTATTTT CASSLVQPDTQYF
TRBJ1-2 TRBD1 NA TRBV3-1/TRBV3-2 TGTGCCAGCAGCCAACGGCAGGGGGTTGGCTACACCTTC CASSQRQGVGYTF
TRBJ1-1 TRBD1 NA TRBV27 TGTGCCAGCAGTTTAATCGGGACAGGGGCCACGAACACTGAAGCTTTCTTT CASSLIGTGATNTEAFF
TRBJ2-1 TRBD2 NA TRBV28 TGTGCCAGCAGTCGCCGGGACTATCACAATGAGCAGTTCTTC CASSRRDYHNEQFF
TRBJ1-5 TRBD1 NA TRBV6-5 TGTGCCAGCAGCCAGAGGAACAGGGGGTATCAGCCCCAGCATTTT CASSQRNRGYQPQHF
TRBJ1-6 NA NA TRBV6-5 TGTGCCACCGTGGACAGCTCCTATAATTCACCCCTCCACTTT CATVDSSYNSPLHF
TRBJ1-1 NA NA TRBV7-2 TGTGCCAGCAGCTCTGACAGGAACACTGAAGCTTTCTTT CASSSDRNTEAFF
TRBJ1-2 NA NA TRBV7-9 TGTGCCAGCAGCCCACAGATTAGTCGCTACACCTTC CASSPQISRYTF
TRBJ2-1 TRBD2 NA TRBV7-6 TGTGCCAGCAGCTCATCTAGCGGGAGCGGCTACAATGAGCAGTTCTTC CASSSSSGSGYNEQFF
TRBJ1-5 NA NA TRBV6-2/TRBV6-3 TGTGCCAGCAGTCAAAGAGGCGGGAATCAGCCCCAGCATTTT CASSQRGGNQPQHF
TRBJ2-1 TRBD2 NA TRBV4-3 TGCGCCAGCGGGGCGGGAGGTGACAATGTCAGGGGGCAGTTCTTC CASGAGGDNVRGQFF
TRBJ2-1 TRBD2 NA TRBV27 TGTGCCAGCACCCGGGGGGGGATCGATGAGCAGTTCTTC CASTRGGIDEQFF
TRBJ1-5 TRBD1 NA TRBV19 TGTGCCAGTAGAACAGGGGGCCCTCAGCCCCAGCATTTT CASRTGGPQPQHF
TRBJ2-7 TRBD2 NA TRBV11-1 TGTGCCAGCAGCCCCCGGACTAGCTCCTCCTACGAGCAGTACTTC CASSPRTSSSYEQYF
TRBJ1-3 NA NA TRBV18 TGTGCCAGCTCACTGGACACCGGTCCGATTGGAAACACCATATATTTT CASSLDTGPIGNTIYF
TRBJ1-2 NA NA TRBV4-1 TGCGCCAGCAGACCCCTTGGGGGCCTAGGGTATGGCTACACCTTC CASRPLGGLGYGYTF
TRBJ2-7 NA NA TRBV28 TGTGCCAGCAGTCCTACGATTGACTACGAGCAGTACTTC CASSPTIDYEQYF
TRBJ1-2 NA NA TRBV12-3/TRBV12-4 TGTGCCAGCAGTTTTCTGAACTATGGCTACACCTTC CASSFLNYGYTF
TRBJ1-1 TRBD1 NA TRBV11-2 TGTGCCAGCAGCTTGCAGGGGGCATACACTGAAGCTTTCTTT CASSLQGAYTEAFF
TRBJ1-6 NA once TRBV19 TGTGCCAGTAGTAATCCAGGGGTATCACCCCTCCACTTT CASSNPGVSPLHF
TRBJ2-3 TRBD2 NA TRBV9 TGTGCCAGCAGCGTAGCGAGTAGCGGGAGGGCGGATACGCAGTATTTT CASSVASSGRADTQYF
TRBJ2-1 TRBD2 NA TRBV30 TGTGCCAAAGATGGGCTAGCGGGGGGAAGGGGTGAGCAGTTCTTC CAKDGLAGGRGEQFF
TRBJ2-1 NA NA TRBV21-1 TGTGCCAGCAGCGGGGGACTCACAAATATCTACAATGAGCAGTTCTTC CASSGGLTNIYNEQFF
TRBJ2-3 NA NA TRBV3-1/TRBV3-2 TGTGCCAGCAGTCGAATGGGGGGTGGCACAGATACGCAGTATTTT CASSRMGGGTDTQYF
TRBJ1-2 TRBD1 NA TRBV2 TGTGCCAGCAGCGACCCGGGACAGGGATTCCTTGGCTACACCTTC CASSDPGQGFLGYTF
TRBJ1-2 NA NA TRBV6-2/TRBV6-3 TGTGCCAGCAGCCGCCCGGGGGACAACTATGGCTACACCTTC CASSRPGDNYGYTF
TRBJ2-1 TRBD1 NA TRBV6-5 TGTGCCAGCAGCCTACAGGGGCCGTCCTACAATGAGCAGTTCTTC CASSLQGPSYNEQFF
TRBJ1-6 TRBD1 NA TRBV6-5 TGTGCCAGCAGTCGAGGGACAGGGGTACCCCTCCACTTT CASSRGTGVPLHF
TRBJ2-7 NA NA TRBV7-2 TGTGCCAGCAGCGCCCTGGCGGGCGCAACCTACGAGCAGTACTTC CASSALAGATYEQYF
TRBJ1-5 TRBD1 NA TRBV28 TGTGCCAGCCTCGGACAGGACGGTCAGCCCCAGCATTTT CASLGQDGQPQHF
TRBJ1-4 NA NA TRBV2 TGTGCCACGCAACCGCAGGGAGGAAAACTGTTTTTT CATQPQGGKLFF
TRBJ2-2 TRBD2 NA TRBV2 TGTGCCAGCAGCGTGGGGATAGCGGGCACCGGGGAGCTGTTTTTT CASSVGIAGTGELFF
TRBJ2-1 NA once TRBV7-8 TGTGCCAGCAGCCCCAGGAATGAGCAGTTCTTC CASSPRNEQFF
TRBJ2-2 NA NA TRBV5-1 TGCGCCAGCAGCTTGGGAAACACCGGGGAGCTATTTTTT CASSLGNTGELFF
TRBJ1-5 NA NA TRBV23-1 TGCGCCAGCCCGAAACCGGGGTTTCGTCAGCCCCAGCATTTT CASPKPGFRQPQHF
TRBJ2-5 TRBD2 NA TRBV10-3 TGTGCCATCAGTGGAGCGGGAAACCAAGAGACCCAGTACTTC CAISGAGNQETQYF
TRBJ2-7 NA NA TRBV6-5 TGTGCCAGCAGTTACTCCCGACAGCCTCTACGCGAGCAGTACTTC CASSYSRQPLREQYF
TRBJ2-7 TRBD1 NA TRBV29-1 TGCAGCGCTTACTACAGGGGGATGTCGGGAGAGCAGTACTTC CSAYYRGMSGEQYF
TRBJ2-5 NA NA TRBV29-1 TGCAGCGTTGCTGTTAGCCGTCTGAAGTACTTC CSVAVSRLKYF
TRBJ1-1 NA NA TRBV6-6 TGTGCCAGCAGTTACTCAGGGGTGAACACTGAAGCTTTCTTT CASSYSGVNTEAFF